Listed below are T cell receptor beta chains from one sample, sequenced in a study of CD8 T cells in ankylosing spondylitis. TCRdb passed the 5' RACE reads through MiXCR, listing each CDR3 protein once. There are 230,000 or so distinct CDR3 sequences in the sample; 20% to 30% occur only once, and less than 0.75% lies in the top ten. Sequenced sample: blood, either unsorted or a sorted T cell fraction (not recorded which). The receptors come from a male donor with ankylosing spondylitis or in good health (not recorded which). Each CDR3 is given with its conserved first and last residue. A D gene is named only where the DNA matches it firmly. Clone size is not always given. Where it is, it says once, few, many or a class for expanded clones.

size,D,V,J,DNA,CDR3
NA,NA,TRBV5-8,TRBJ2-7,TGTGCCAGCAGCTTGGGTCCAGGGGCCTACGAGCAGTACTTC,CASSLGPGAYEQYF
many,NA,TRBV29-1,TRBJ2-1,TGCAGCGTTGTGGTTCGGGGAGATCACAATGAGCAGTTCTTC,CSVVVRGDHNEQFF
few,NA,TRBV20-1,TRBJ2-7,TGCAGTGCTAGTATCGCGGCGAGAGGCGAGCAGTACTTC,CSASIAARGEQYF
NA,TRBD1,TRBV5-5,TRBJ1-2,TGTGCCAGCAGTCCGGACAGGCGGGGCTACACCTTC,CASSPDRRGYTF
many,TRBD1,TRBV12-3/TRBV12-4,TRBJ1-1,TGTGCCAGCAGCCGGACAGGTGAAGCTTTCTTT,CASSRTGEAFF
many,NA,TRBV12-3/TRBV12-4,TRBJ1-2,TGTGCCAGCAGTATAACAGACGGCTACACCTTC,CASSITDGYTF
few,TRBD1,TRBV23-1,TRBJ1-2,TGCGCCAGCAGTCATCAGACAGGGGCTGATGGCTACACCTTC,CASSHQTGADGYTF
few,NA,TRBV12-3/TRBV12-4,TRBJ2-7,TGTGCCAGCAGTTTCACCGGAAGGGGCTACGAGCAGTACTTC,CASSFTGRGYEQYF
few,NA,TRBV4-1,TRBJ2-5,TGCGCCAGCAGCCTGCGGAGGGTTTCGGAGACCCAGTACTTC,CASSLRRVSETQYF
few,NA,TRBV10-3,TRBJ2-2,TGTGCCATCAGTCCGGCGCCGAGCACCGGGGAGCTGTTTTTT,CAISPAPSTGELFF
many,NA,TRBV4-1,TRBJ1-2,TGCGCCAGCAGCCAAGATCTTGCAGGTGGCTACACCTTC,CASSQDLAGGYTF
many,NA,TRBV12-3/TRBV12-4,TRBJ2-1,TGTGCCACTTCACAGGGATCCTACAATGAGCAGTTCTTC,CATSQGSYNEQFF
once,NA,TRBV29-1,TRBJ2-2,TGCTGCGTTGGGGGGGGGCAGTACACCGGGGAGCTGTTTTTT,CCVGGGQYTGELFF
NA,NA,TRBV25-1,TRBJ2-1,TGTGCCAGCAGTGAACCCCCGGGGTCCTACAATGAGCAGTTCTTC,CASSEPPGSYNEQFF
many,NA,TRBV29-1,TRBJ1-1,TGCAGCGTTGACGATCTTGGGGAAGCTTTCTTT,CSVDDLGEAFF
few,TRBD2,TRBV7-2,TRBJ2-5,TGTGCCAGCAGCAAAAGAGCGGGGTGGGAGACCCAGTACTTC,CASSKRAGWETQYF
many,NA,TRBV5-6,TRBJ1-1,TGTGCCAGCAGCTTTGGAGCGGCCACTGAAGCTTTCTTT,CASSFGAATEAFF
many,NA,TRBV29-1,TRBJ2-5,TGCAGCGTGGCCGGGCCCCAAGAGACCCAGTACTTC,CSVAGPQETQYF
NA,TRBD2,TRBV20-1,TRBJ2-1,TGCAGTGCTAGGGAACTAGCGGAGACATACTTGAAGCAGTTCTTC,CSARELAETYLKQFF
NA,TRBD2,TRBV20-1,TRBJ2-7,TGCAGTGCCAACGTAGATGGGGGGGCCTACGAGCAGTACTTC,CSANVDGGAYEQYF
NA,NA,TRBV20-1,TRBJ2-3,TGCAGTGCTAACGATCCCTGGACAGTTGGAGCAGATACGCAGTATTTT,CSANDPWTVGADTQYF
few,NA,TRBV6-6,TRBJ2-1,TGTGCCAGCAGTTACTCCCGCGACGTGCAGTTCTTC,CASSYSRDVQFF
many,NA,TRBV12-3/TRBV12-4,TRBJ1-2,TGTGCCAGCAGTTTTTGGCAGAACTATGGCTACACCTTC,CASSFWQNYGYTF
NA,NA,TRBV12-3/TRBV12-4,TRBJ1-5,TGTGCCAGCAGCTACACAGGAAATCAGCCCCAGCATTTT,CASSYTGNQPQHF
NA,NA,TRBV20-1,TRBJ2-2,TGCAGTGCTAGATTTCCAGGCAGGTTGGCCGGGGAGCTGTTTTTT,CSARFPGRLAGELFF
few,NA,TRBV6-5,TRBJ1-2,TGTGCCAGCAGTTACTTCGTAGGGGGAGGCTATGGCTACACCTTC,CASSYFVGGGYGYTF